The 5 T cell receptor beta chains below all came from one sample that was sequenced in a study of blood T cell repertoires in COVID-19. The data were produced by immunoSEQ multiplex PCR, yet TCRdb's version contains in-frame clones alone and is incomplete. The sample lists around 190,000 clones, roughly 83% occurring once. Input material: PBMCs or T cells enriched from blood (not recorded which). The receptor source for this set is a man aged 40-49 years with acute COVID-19.

CDR3 protein: CASRLTGYGYTF. Here the CDR3 DNA reads TGTGCCAGCAGACTTACGGGTTATGGCTACACCTTC. The J gene is TRBJ1-2, the V gene TRBV28; no clear D gene. V lost 6 bases and J lost 5, with 10 bases in between. CDR1 is MDHEN and CDR2 is SYDVKM in the germline V gene. This CDR3 comprises 12 residues.

The rearrangement uses TRBV2 and TRBJ2-1; 12 positions match TRBD2. CDR1 SNHLY and CDR2 FYNNEI come from the germline V gene. This CDR3 region has 15 residues. Losses at the gene ends were 6 bases for V and 5 bases for J; bases not matched to a gene: 5. CDR3 nucleotide sequence: TGTGCCAGCAGCCAAAGGACTAGCGGGAACAATGAGCAGTTCTTC. Its translation: CASSQRTSGNNEQFF.

The chain employs TRBV7-3 and TRBJ1-6; the D gene is possibly TRBD1 (6 bases). V shed 1 base and J shed 7 bases, with 11 bases lying between them. This CDR3 has 15 amino acids. The germline V gene has CDR1 SGHTA and CDR2 FQGTGA. The CDR3 region is CASSLNSRGNSPLHF. CDR3 coding DNA: TGTGCCAGCAGCTTAAACTCCAGGGGCAATTCACCCCTCCACTTT.

This clone was recorded a few times. This chain links TRBV27 with TRBJ1-1, with D hard to call. CDR1 and CDR2 (germline): MNHEY, SMNVEV (reference sequence). The CDR3 runs 14 residues. V lost 3 bases, J lost 8 bases, and 16 bases lay in between. As DNA, the CDR3 is TGTGCCAGCAGTTTGAACCACAGAAGATTCGAAGCTTTCTTT. Protein: CASSLNHRRFEAFF.

This clone has only a few counts. The chain combines TRBV7-3 with TRBJ2-5; 15 positions match TRBD2. V shed 5 bases, J shed 5 bases, and the junction held 6 bases outside the gene matches. Germline values: CDR1 SGHTA, CDR2 FQGTGA. The CDR3 sequence is 16 residues long. This CDR3 is CASSPRTSGRGETQYF. CDR3 coding DNA: TGTGCCAGCAGCCCTCGGACTAGCGGGAGGGGGGAGACCCAGTACTTC.